Listed here is a single T cell receptor (beta chain). Sequencing was performed with immunoSEQ multiplex PCR; in TCRdb, only in-frame clones are kept and a portion is missing. The data contain some 200,000 clones, 79% of them singletons. The V gene's germline CDR1 is SGHRS and CDR2 YFSETQ. Trimming stripped 4 bases from V and 10 bases from J, with 19 bases between. CDR3 size: 14 residues. The data were obtained in a study of cytotoxic CD8 clonotypes in ibrutinib-treated CLL. Turning to the study itself: Patients attained about 24 partial and 2 complete responses; at median around 70 months, about 15 remained remitted while 12 progressed.

The V gene is TRBV5-1, the J gene TRBJ2-3; TRBD2 is a possible D gene (6 bases). This sample comprised PBMCs, obtained after 12 months of ibrutinib treatment. This clonotype was obtained from a human donor with chronic lymphocytic leukemia. Here the CDR3 DNA reads TGCGCCAGCAGCACGGGACTGGGCGCAGAGGCGCAGTATTTT. Protein: CASSTGLGAEAQYF.